This T cell receptor beta chain was sequenced for a study of T cell responses to AZD1222 COVID-19 vaccine. General study findings and limits: Spike-specific TCR breadth rose after two AZD1222 doses, and depth rose as well. Repertoires were sampled only after the peak T cell response.

Clones were sequenced by immunoSEQ multiplex PCR, and TCRdb holds only the in-frame ones, with some missing. The table records more than 70,000 clones, roughly 88% of them present only once. Deletions cut 1 base from V and 0 bases from J, with 10 bases between. The CDR3 consists of 16 residues. Germline CDR1 is LNHDA and CDR2 is SQIVND (reference sequence). Remarks on this clone: Its cognate antigen is unknown.

The material sequenced was peripheral blood, taken on day 0 of MenACWY control vaccination. The chain recombines TRBV19 with TRBJ1-5, with TRBD1 as a possible D gene (5 bases). This TCR came from an adult in good health. The CDR3 region has the DNA TGTGCCAGTAGTATAGTCTTGGGGCTTAGCAATCAGCCCCAGCATTTT. This encodes CASSIVLGLSNQPQHF. The whole variable domain, filled in from reference TRBV19 and TRBJ1-5, reads DGGITQSPKYLFRKEGQNVTLSCEQNLNHDAMYWYRQDPGQGLRLIYYSQIVNDFQKGDIAEGYSVSREKKESFPLTVTSAQKNPTAFYLCASSIVLGLSNQPQHFGDGTRLSIL.